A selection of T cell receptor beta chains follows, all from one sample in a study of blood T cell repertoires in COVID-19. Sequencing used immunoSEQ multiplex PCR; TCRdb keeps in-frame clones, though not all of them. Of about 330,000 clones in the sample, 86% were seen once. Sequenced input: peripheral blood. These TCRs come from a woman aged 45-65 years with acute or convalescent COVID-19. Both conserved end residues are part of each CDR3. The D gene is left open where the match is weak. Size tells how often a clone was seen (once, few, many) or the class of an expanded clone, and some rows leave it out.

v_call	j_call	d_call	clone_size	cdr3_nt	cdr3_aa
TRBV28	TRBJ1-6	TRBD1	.	TGTGCCAGCAGCTCGACAGGGTTCCTCCACTTT	CASSSTGFLHF
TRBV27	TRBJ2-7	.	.	TGTGCCAGCAGTTTGGGCGTTCGTTGGGGCCACAAAACCTACGAGCAGTACTTC	CASSLGVRWGHKTYEQYF
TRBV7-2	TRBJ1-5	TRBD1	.	TGTGCCAGCAGCTTGGGACAGGGTATTCCGGGCAATCAGCCCCAGCATTTT	CASSLGQGIPGNQPQHF
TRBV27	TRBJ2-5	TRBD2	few	TGTGCCACAATGAAGGCGGGAGAGGAGACCCAGTACTTC	CATMKAGEETQYF
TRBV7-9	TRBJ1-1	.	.	TGTGCCAGCAGCTTCGAAAGGGGTACTGAAGCTTTCTTT	CASSFERGTEAFF
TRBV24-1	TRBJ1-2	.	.	TGTGCCACCAGTGATTGGGGGGACTATGGCTACACCTTC	CATSDWGDYGYTF
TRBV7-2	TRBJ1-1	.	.	TGTGCCAGCAGCCCGAGCCCGGTGAACACTGAAGCTTTCTTT	CASSPSPVNTEAFF
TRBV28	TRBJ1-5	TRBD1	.	TGTGCCAGCAGTATGACCGGGACAGGGCATCAGCCCCAGCATTTT	CASSMTGTGHQPQHF
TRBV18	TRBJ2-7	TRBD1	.	TGTGCCAGCTGGGACAGGGGAATTTACGAGCAGTACTTC	CASWDRGIYEQYF
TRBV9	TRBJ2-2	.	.	TGTGCCAGCAGCGTAGTAACGGGAGCCTACGGGGAGCTGTTTTTT	CASSVVTGAYGELFF
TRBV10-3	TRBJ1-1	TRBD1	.	TGTGCCATCAGGGATACAGGGGGCACTGAAGCTTTCTTT	CAIRDTGGTEAFF
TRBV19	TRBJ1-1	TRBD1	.	TGTGCCAGTAGTTCCGGGACAGGGATAGTTGAAGCTTTCTTT	CASSSGTGIVEAFF
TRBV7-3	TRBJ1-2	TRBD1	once	TGTGCCAGCAGCCAGGGGGCTGGCTATGGCTACACCTTC	CASSQGAGYGYTF
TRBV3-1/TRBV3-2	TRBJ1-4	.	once	TGTGCCAGCAGCCCATTGGGCAGCGAAAAACTGTTTTTT	CASSPLGSEKLFF
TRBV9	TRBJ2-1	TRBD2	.	TGTGCCAGCAGGACTAGCGGGAGAGATGCCAATGAGCAGTTCTTC	CASRTSGRDANEQFF
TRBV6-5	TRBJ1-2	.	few	TGTGCCAGCAGTTCCAGAGACAGCTATGGCTACACCTTC	CASSSRDSYGYTF
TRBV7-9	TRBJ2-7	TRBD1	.	TGTGCCAGCAGCTTAGCGACAGGGGCGCCTTACTACGAGCAGTACTTC	CASSLATGAPYYEQYF
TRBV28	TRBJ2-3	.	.	TGTGCCAGCAGTCCCGGGAGAGGGGCAGATACGCAGTATTTT	CASSPGRGADTQYF
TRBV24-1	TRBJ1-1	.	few	TGTGCCACCAGTGACCATGGGGGGAGAGCTTTCTTT	CATSDHGGRAFF
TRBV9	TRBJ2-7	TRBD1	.	TGTGCCAGCAGTGTCCGGGACAGCTCCTACGAGCAGTACTTC	CASSVRDSSYEQYF
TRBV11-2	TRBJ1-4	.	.	TGTGCCAGCAGCCCTATTAATGAAAAACTGTTTTTT	CASSPINEKLFF
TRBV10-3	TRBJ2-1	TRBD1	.	TGTGCCATCAGTGAGTCGGGACAGTACAATGAGCAGTTCTTC	CAISESGQYNEQFF